This T cell receptor (beta chain) was captured in a study of T cell responses to AZD1222 COVID-19 vaccine. Generated by immunoSEQ multiplex PCR, the TCRdb table keeps only in-frame clones and is missing some. The sample comprises more than 70,000 clones, over 85% of which are singletons, and roughly 4.2% rests with the top ten. Trimming cost V 3 bases and J 1 base, with 6 bases left between them. Germline CDR1 SEHNR, CDR2 FQNEAQ (reference sequence). The CDR3 consists of 13 residues. This sequence originates from an adult in good health. The J gene is TRBJ1-1, the V gene TRBV7-9; no reliable D call. Source: peripheral blood, taken on day 0 of AZD1222 vaccination. The CDR3 region has the DNA TGTGCCAGCAGCTTTTTCGCGAACACTGAAGCTTTCTTT. This gives the protein CASSFFANTEAFF.